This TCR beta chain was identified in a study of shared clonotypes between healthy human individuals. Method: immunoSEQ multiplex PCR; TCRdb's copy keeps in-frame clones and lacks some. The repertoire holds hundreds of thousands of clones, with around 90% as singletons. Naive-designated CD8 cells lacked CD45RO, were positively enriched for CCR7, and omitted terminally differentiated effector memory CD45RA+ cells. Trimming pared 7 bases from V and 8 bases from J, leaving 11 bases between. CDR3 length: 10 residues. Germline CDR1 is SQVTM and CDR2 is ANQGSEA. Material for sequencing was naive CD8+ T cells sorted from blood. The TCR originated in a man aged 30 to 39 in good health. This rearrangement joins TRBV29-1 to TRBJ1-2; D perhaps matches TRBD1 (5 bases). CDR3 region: CSADIDGYTF. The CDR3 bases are TGCAGCGCGGACATAGACGGCTACACCTTC.